This T cell receptor (beta chain) was sequenced in a study of a mutant IDH1 vaccine in newly diagnosed glioma. The overall study: There were eight vaccinations for patients, given in weeks 1, 3, 5, 7, 11, 15, 19 and 23. Beforehand, treatment had been radiotherapy, temozolomide, or both; the majority received both.

Regarding time point: week 23, last vaccination. Alongside topical imiquimod, each dose of vaccine comprised 300 ug of mutant IDH1 20-mer peptide. Some clones are missing from TCRdb's copy, which holds only in-frame ones; the method was immunoSEQ multiplex PCR. This sample yields around 9,800 clones, of which about 87% are seen a single time; roughly 5% belongs to the top ten. Points on this clone: What it binds is not known.

The source was PBMCs, collected from a glioma patient whose treatment included an IDH1 peptide vaccine. The sequence was obtained from a woman aged 40-49 years with glioma. Some clones in this sample may be carry-over from other donors' samples.

The CDR3 DNA follows: TGTGCCAGCAGAGAACGGGACGGACGGGTGCGCTACACCTTC. Its protein is CASRERDGRVRYTF. The chain employs TRBV2 and TRBJ1-2; D is perhaps TRBD1 (5 bases). Germline V gene sequence: CDR1 SNHLY, CDR2 FYNNEI. This CDR3 is 14 amino acids long. The V gene lost 6 bases and the J gene lost 9 bases, with 20 bases spanning the gap. The full variable domain, rest sourced from reference TRBV2 and TRBJ1-2, is EPEVTQTPSHQVTQMGQEVILRCVPISNHLYFYWYRQILGQKVEFLVSFYNNEISEKSEIFDDQFSVERPDGSNFTLKIRSTKLEDSAMYFCASRERDGRVRYTFGSGTRLTVV.